Following are 28 T cell receptor beta chains from one sample sequenced in a study of shared clonotypes between healthy human individuals. Profiling relied on immunoSEQ multiplex PCR, and the TCRdb table lists in-frame clones only, not all of them. The table includes around 2.5 million clones, approximately 93% detected once. The sequencing sample was made of naive CD4+ T cells from PBMCs. Subset indicated: CD45RA+ positively selected. The receptor set was obtained from a man aged 18 to 30 in good health. Some clones in this sample may be carry-over from other donors' samples.

This chain connects TRBV5-1 to TRBJ2-2, with 11 bases aligning to TRBD2. The V segment lost 6 bases and the J segment 3 bases; nucleotides outside the gene matches: 4. Germline CDR1 and CDR2: SGHRS and YFSETQ. The CDR3 sequence is 15 residues long. CDR3 region: CASTLAGGYTGELFF. As DNA, the CDR3 is TGCGCCAGCACCCTAGCGGGAGGTTACACCGGGGAGCTGTTTTTT.

This chain uses TRBV5-4 with TRBJ2-3, with TRBD2 matching over 9 bases. V shed 1 base and J 3 bases; nucleotides not matched to a gene: 9. The CDR3 extends over 17 amino acids. CDR1 and CDR2 from the germline V gene are SGHNT and YYREEE (reference sequence). The CDR3 protein is CASSLRVGGRVTDTQYF. The CDR3 DNA is TGTGCCAGCAGCTTGCGCGTGGGCGGGAGGGTTACAGATACGCAGTATTTT.

Turning to this clone: Other nucleotide sequences from this sample produce the same CDR3. The rearrangement uses TRBV5-1 and TRBJ1-4; TRBD1 matches 8 bases. The germline V gene encodes CDR1 SGHRS and CDR2 YFSETQ. The CDR3 is 14 residues long. The ends lost 3 bases at V and 8 bases at J; junction bases unmatched: 6. The CDR3 protein is CASSSDRGGEKLFF. DNA of the CDR3: TGCGCCAGCAGCTCCGACAGGGGCGGGGAAAAACTGTTTTTT. Filled out from reference TRBV5-1 and TRBJ1-4, the complete variable domain reads KAGVTQTPRYLIKTRGQQVTLSCSPISGHRSVSWYQQTPGQGLQFLFEYFSETQRNKGNFPGRFSGRQFSNSRSEMNVSTLELGDSALYLCASSSDRGGEKLFFGSGTQLSVL.

The chain combines TRBV27 with TRBJ2-5; 8 bases map to TRBD1. The CDR3 runs 17 residues. V shed 5 bases and J 4 bases; nucleotides not matched to a gene: 15. Germline CDR1 is MNHEY and CDR2 is SMNVEV (reference sequence). In DNA, the CDR3 is TGTGCCAGCAGTCGCGCCAGGGACAGGCTCGGAGTAGAGACCCAGTACTTC. Encoded protein: CASSRARDRLGVETQYF.

V usage is TRBV28 and J usage is TRBJ2-1; either TRBD1 or TRBD2 may supply D (5 bases each). Germline-derived CDR1 and CDR2 are MDHEN and SYDVKM. The CDR3 is 12 amino acids. V was cut by 0 bases and J by 8 bases, with 5 bases left in between. CDR3 residues: CASSLWGDEQFF. The CDR3 bases are TGTGCCAGCAGTTTATGGGGGGATGAGCAGTTCTTC.

The rearrangement links TRBV19 to TRBJ1-5; no clear D. This CDR3 is 15 amino acids long. V was cut by 2 bases and J by 6 bases, with 14 bases left in between. CDR1 and CDR2 from the germline V gene are LNHDA and SQIVND (reference sequence). The CDR3 reads CASSIQPTMRQPQHF. In DNA, the CDR3 is TGTGCCAGTAGTATACAACCGACAATGCGTCAGCCCCAGCATTTT.

This chain uses TRBV9 with TRBJ2-7; D gene uncertain. This CDR3 is built from 14 residues. Germline assignment: CDR1 SGDLS and CDR2 YYNGEE. Trimming left V 3 bases short and J 0 bases short, with 10 bases between. The CDR3 nucleotides are TGTGCCAGCAGCGCATCTCTGGGCTCCTACGAGCAGTACTTC. It specifies CASSASLGSYEQYF.

This clone was seen only once. V and J are TRBV28 and TRBJ2-6, with 10 nucleotides matching TRBD1. J was trimmed by 2 bases and V by 8 bases; bases with no gene match: 3. The CDR3 is 15 amino acids. Germline CDR1 is MDHEN and CDR2 is SYDVKM. The CDR3 nucleotides read TGTGCCAGCGGGACAGGGGCGGCTGGGGCCAACGTCCTGACTTTC. Its protein product is CASGTGAAGANVLTF.

In its sample, this clone was seen once. CDR3: CASSLGDGSYEQYF. CDR3 nucleotides: TGCGCCAGCAGCTTGGGGGACGGCTCCTACGAGCAGTACTTC. The chain recombines TRBV5-1 with TRBJ2-7; possibly TRBD1 or TRBD2 for D (5 bases each). Trimming pared 0 bases from V and 0 bases from J, leaving 7 bases between. Germline V gene lookup returns CDR1 SGHRS and CDR2 YFSETQ. This CDR3 has 14 residues.

The V gene is TRBV4-2, the J gene TRBJ2-3; 7 bases fit TRBD2. This CDR3 has 17 residues. Germline V gene lookup returns CDR1 LGHNA and CDR2 YNFKEQ. Trimming took 0 bases from V and 3 from J; bases not matched to a gene: 9. The CDR3 DNA follows: TGTGCCAGCAGCCAAGAGAATCGGGGAGGGTGGACAGATACGCAGTATTTT. Translated, it gives CASSQENRGGWTDTQYF.

The chain recombines TRBV15 with TRBJ1-4; D is perhaps TRBD1 (5 bases). Looked up from germline, CDR1 is LNHNV and CDR2 is YYDKDF (reference sequence). This CDR3 has 15 amino acids. V lost 1 base, J lost 8 bases, and 14 bases lay in between. Here the CDR3 reads CATSRGRGDREKLFF. The CDR3, as DNA: TGTGCCACCAGCAGAGGCCGGGGGGACCGAGAAAAACTGTTTTTT.

This clone is a singleton in its sample. The chain combines TRBV6-6 with TRBJ2-7; no reliable D call. Between the trimmed V and J ends, which lost 0 bases and 7 bases, there was a span of 7 bases. CDR1 is MNHNY, CDR2 SVGAGI, per germline (reference sequence). This CDR3 contains 12 residues. This chain's CDR3 is CASSYSGKEQYF. As DNA, the CDR3 is TGTGCCAGCAGTTACTCGGGCAAGGAGCAGTACTTC.

For this clone: This specimen includes other DNA sequences encoding the same CDR3. The chain uses TRBV5-4 and TRBJ2-5; the D gene is possibly TRBD2 (7 bases). With 4 bases removed from V and 5 bases from J, the gap between germline ends came to 12 bases. The CDR3 sequence is 13 residues long. The germline V gene has CDR1 SGHNT and CDR2 YYREEE (reference sequence). The DNA of the CDR3 is TGTGCCAGCAGCAGTACGGGGGGCGAGACCCAGTACTTC. Translation: CASSSTGGETQYF.

The V call is TRBV9, the J call TRBJ2-1, with D possibly TRBD2 on 5 matching bases. CDR1 and CDR2 (germline): SGDLS, YYNGEE. V dropped 0 bases and J dropped 6 bases, with 19 bases sitting between them. The CDR3 contains 17 residues. The CDR3 nucleotides are TGTGCCAGCAGCGTAGACCGAGGCGGGTCTCTTATCAATGAGCAGTTCTTC. As protein: CASSVDRGGSLINEQFF.

The chain couples TRBV18 to TRBJ2-6, with TRBD2 as a possible D gene (6 bases). Germline CDR1 KGHSH, CDR2 LQKENI. Trimming cost V 0 bases and J 1 base, with 7 bases left between them. This CDR3 has 16 amino acids. The CDR3: CASSPPGGSGANVLTF. CDR3 sequence (DNA): TGTGCCAGCTCACCACCTGGAGGGTCTGGGGCCAACGTCCTGACTTTC. Full variable domain (rest looked up from reference TRBV18 and TRBJ2-6): NAGVMQNPRHLVRRRGQEARLRCSPMKGHSHVYWYRQLPEEGLKFMVYLQKENIIDESGMPKERFSAEFPKEGPSILRIQQVVRGDSAAYFCASSPPGGSGANVLTFGAGSRLTVL.

V and J are TRBV6-5 and TRBJ2-7; D is possibly TRBD1 (6 bases). CDR1 is MNHEY, CDR2 SVGAGI, per germline. This CDR3 has 11 residues. Trimming removed 2 bases from V and 7 bases from J, with 6 bases in between. The CDR3 region has the DNA TGTGCCAGCAGTTACGGACAGGAGCAGTACTTC. It encodes CASSYGQEQYF.

This clone was seen once. The chain couples TRBV18 to TRBJ2-1; 10 bases fit TRBD2. V shed 3 bases and J 6 bases; nucleotides not matched to a gene: 5. Per the germline V gene, CDR1 is KGHSH and CDR2 is LQKENI. CDR3 length equals 15 residues. CDR3 in amino acids: CASSPTSGSVNEQFF. The CDR3 region has the DNA TGTGCCAGCTCACCGACTAGCGGGTCCGTCAATGAGCAGTTCTTC.

V usage is TRBV4-1 and J usage is TRBJ1-1, with D possibly matching TRBD1 (5 bases). CDR1 and CDR2 from the germline V gene are MGHRA and YSYEKL. Trimming removed 3 bases at V and 4 bases at J, with 21 bases between. CDR3 length equals 17 residues. The CDR3 sequence: CASSHPRGGTWSTEAFF. The CDR3 DNA reads TGCGCCAGCAGCCACCCTCGGGGGGGAACTTGGAGCACTGAAGCTTTCTTT.

The rearrangement uses TRBV4-3 and TRBJ2-3; D assignment may be TRBD1 or TRBD2 (5 bases each). In germline, CDR1 is LGHNA, CDR2 YSLEER. The CDR3 is made up of 15 amino acids. V was cut by 0 bases and J by 15 bases, with 22 bases left in between. The CDR3 loop is CASSQDWERYGTSYF. CDR3 nucleotide sequence: TGCGCCAGCAGCCAAGATTGGGAGCGCTACGGGACGTCCTATTTT.

This clone came up once. CDR3 DNA sequence: TGTGCCAGACCCAGGACAGGGGGTATCTATGGCTACACCTTC. Its translation is CARPRTGGIYGYTF. This chain connects TRBV28 to TRBJ1-2; 10 bases are shared with TRBD1. The V segment lost 9 bases and the J segment 4 bases; nucleotides outside the gene matches: 8. The CDR3 contains 14 residues. Germline V gives CDR1 MDHEN, CDR2 SYDVKM.

This clone is a singleton in its sample. The chain uses TRBV10-3 and TRBJ2-1; maybe TRBD2 (6 bases). The ends were cut back, 4 bases at V and 6 bases at J, with 19 bases in the middle. CDR1 is ENHRY and CDR2 is SYGVKD in the germline V gene. The CDR3 length is 16 residues. The CDR3 DNA reads TGTGCCATCAGTGGCACTCGGGAGAGGCCGCGCAATGAGCAGTTCTTC. It is translated as CAISGTRERPRNEQFF.

The rearrangement joins TRBV6-4 to TRBJ2-3; D possibly matches TRBD1 or TRBD2 (6 bases each). Germline V gene data show CDR1 as MRHNA and CDR2 as SNTAGT. The CDR3 totals 15 residues. The ends were cut back, 2 bases at V and 4 bases at J, with 13 bases in the middle. The CDR3 is CASSDRGLASDTQYF. The DNA of the CDR3 is TGTGCCAGCAGTGACCGGGGGCTAGCATCAGATACGCAGTATTTT.

The chain has TRBV5-1 and TRBJ1-1, with 10 bases that match TRBD1. The CDR3 sequence is 14 residues long. V lost 3 bases to trimming and J lost 10 bases; unmatched junction nucleotides: 9. CDR1 is SGHRS, CDR2 YFSETQ, per germline. The CDR3 protein is CASSYLGTGDLAFF. For the CDR3, the DNA is TGCGCCAGCAGCTACCTCGGGACAGGGGACTTAGCTTTCTTT.

The rearrangement links TRBV5-4 to TRBJ2-5, with 8 bases that match TRBD1. This CDR3 contains 17 residues. Germline V gives CDR1 SGHNT, CDR2 YYREEE (reference sequence). The V segment lost 3 bases and the J segment 5 bases; nucleotides outside the gene matches: 15. The CDR3 spells CASSSPTGTGGSETQYF. The CDR3 DNA follows: TGTGCCAGCAGCTCCCCCACCGGGACAGGCGGTTCCGAGACCCAGTACTTC.

The chain carries TRBV9 and TRBJ2-5, with 8 bases identical to TRBD1. CDR1 is SGDLS and CDR2 is YYNGEE in the germline V gene. The J segment lost 5 bases and the V segment lost 0 bases, leaving 6 bases of the junction unmatched. CDR3 length equals 15 residues. The CDR3 DNA reads as TGTGCCAGCAGCGTAGCCCCCAGGACAGGGGAGACCCAGTACTTC. The encoded protein is CASSVAPRTGETQYF.

The chain couples TRBV11-3 to TRBJ2-1, with 7 bases matching TRBD1. Germline assignment: CDR1 SGHNT and CDR2 YENEEA. The CDR3 sequence is 15 residues long. Trimming removed 0 bases from V and 3 bases from J; junction bases left unmatched: 2. DNA of the CDR3: TGTGCCAGCAGCTTAGAAGGGGGCGTCTACAATGAGCAGTTCTTC. Amino acids: CASSLEGGVYNEQFF.

The chain employs TRBV29-1 and TRBJ1-1; D unclear. Germline CDR1 and CDR2: SQVTM and ANQGSEA. The CDR3 is made up of 14 amino acids. Trimming left V 4 bases short and J 0 bases short, with 12 bases between. The CDR3 loop is CSVVPGTVNTEAFF. The DNA of the CDR3 is TGCAGCGTTGTTCCAGGCACAGTGAACACTGAAGCTTTCTTT.

The chain carries TRBV18 and TRBJ1-2; D is possibly TRBD1 (6 bases). CDR1 is KGHSH and CDR2 is LQKENI in the germline V gene. Trimming cost V 3 bases and J 4 bases, with 24 bases left between them. The CDR3 is 18 residues long. The CDR3 DNA reads TGTGCCAGCTCACCCAACTCGGGACAAGCTAACCCCATCTATGGCTACACCTTC. Protein: CASSPNSGQANPIYGYTF.